This T cell receptor beta chain stems from a study of cytomegalovirus exposure and HLA in healthy donors. Study-wide findings and caveats: When the data were analyzed later, several of the most significant clusters appeared to be linked to common viral pathogens. Reportedly, diagnosis of cytomegalovirus status by the classifier showed high specificity and sensitivity. Association of a missense DCLRE1C variant with TCR beta V- and J-gene trimming was reported in a later analysis.

The PCR ran on 60 Vbeta and 13 Jbeta primers. Per the original data handling: Approximately 78 million unique TCR beta chains, roughly 11 million of them shared, were counted by a later analysis. TCRdb keeps only in-frame clones here, not all; method: immunoSEQ multiplex PCR. V and J calls and clone size are as listed in that table; D and trimming were resolved from the DNA. The sample includes approximately 61,000 clones, about 80% of them seen just once. Note on this clone: Its antigen is not known.

Germline V CDR1 and CDR2: SGDLS, YYNGEE. The CDR3 contains 13 residues. V dropped 0 bases and J dropped 2 bases, with 5 bases sitting between them. The material sequenced was PBMCs. This TCR derives from a man aged 45-65 years in good health and CMV-seropositive. The chain employs TRBV9 and TRBJ1-2; D is ambiguous. The CDR3 protein is CASSVAGNYGYTF. The CDR3 DNA is TGTGCCAGCAGCGTAGCAGGAAACTATGGCTACACCTTC.